This T cell receptor beta chain was retrieved from a study of T-cell reconstitution after alpha-beta-depleted transplantation in children. This clonotype was counted a few times. The antigen remains undetermined. Library preparation (for TCRbeta) was performed with unique molecular identifiers. TCRdb processed the PCR reads anew with MiXCR; each CDR3 protein has one entry. The table includes about 580,000 distinct CDR3 sequences, 23% detected once. General study points: T-cell counts and diversity at one year post-transplant came mainly from newly produced T cells.

Specimen: PBMCs, mostly from graft donor cells, collected 360 days after TCRalphabeta/CD19-depleted stem cell transplant. The receptor was derived from a boy under two years old who had a stem cell transplant for acute myeloid leukemia, so the T cells may come from the graft donor.

The CDR3 region is CSDGTGFMNTEAFF. The CDR3 DNA reads as TGCAGTGACGGGACAGGGTTCATGAACACTGAAGCTTTCTTT. The gene calls are TRBV20-1 and TRBJ1-1; 9 bases are a match to TRBD1. The V and J ends lost 7 bases and 0 bases, in that order; junction bases with no gene match: 6. The germline gives CDR1 DFQATT, CDR2 SNEGSKA (reference sequence). The CDR3 spans 14 residues.